The 18 T cell receptor beta chains reported below all come from one sample, sequenced in a study of shared clonotypes between healthy human individuals. Cells designated naive CD8 were CD45RO-negative and were positively selected for CCR7, with terminally differentiated effector memory CD45RA+ cells excluded. Libraries were prepared by immunoSEQ multiplex PCR; TCRdb keeps only in-frame clonotypes and omits some of them. The sample holds about 580,000 clones; nearly 98% are singletons and the top ten take roughly 0.29%. Sequenced material: naive CD8+ T cells sorted from blood. These receptor sequences come from a man under 40 in good health.

This sequence joins TRBV9 and TRBJ2-2; 7 bases line up with TRBD2. Looked up from germline, CDR1 is SGDLS and CDR2 is YYNGEE. The J segment lost 7 bases and the V segment lost 4 bases, leaving 16 bases of the junction unmatched. This CDR3 is 17 amino acids long. The chain's CDR3 is CASSPGGGPVMGGELFF. CDR3 coding DNA: TGTGCCAGCAGCCCGGGAGGCGGACCCGTTATGGGCGGGGAGCTGTTTTTT.

This clone was observed once. The chain links TRBV7-2 to TRBJ2-5; TRBD1 matches 9 bases. CDR3 length: 14 amino acids. The J segment lost 4 bases and the V segment lost 8 bases, leaving 8 bases of the junction unmatched. CDR1 and CDR2 from the germline V gene are SGHTA and FQGNSA. CDR3 nucleotides: TGTGCCAGCCCACACCGGGACAGGGTAGAGACCCAGTACTTC. This encodes CASPHRDRVETQYF.

The V and J genes are TRBV7-9 and TRBJ1-5; D ambiguous. V was clipped by 3 bases and J by 0 bases, with 3 bases between them. The CDR3 consists of 13 residues. Germline CDR1 SEHNR, CDR2 FQNEAQ (reference sequence). This chain's CDR3 is CASSFDSNQPQHF. CDR3 coding DNA: TGTGCCAGCAGCTTCGATAGCAATCAGCCCCAGCATTTT.

The CDR3 is CASSLGPIDTQYF. The CDR3 DNA reads as TGTGCCAGCAGCCTGGGGCCTATCGATACGCAGTATTTT. The gene calls are TRBV11-2 and TRBJ2-3; TRBD1 might be the D (5 bases). CDR1 SGHAT and CDR2 FQNNGV come from the germline V gene. This CDR3 contains 13 residues. The V end was cut by 5 bases, the J end by 6 bases, with 12 bases between.

J is TRBJ1-2 and V is TRBV7-2; D might be TRBD1 (5 bases). V lost 2 bases and J 5 bases, leaving 9 bases between the germline ends. The CDR3 totals 13 residues. From germline, CDR1 is SGHTA and CDR2 FQGNSA. CDR3 amino acids: CASSLPRGYGYTF. The CDR3 region has the DNA TGTGCCAGCAGCTTACCGAGGGGATATGGCTACACCTTC.

This chain joins TRBV27 and TRBJ2-7; possibly TRBD1 or TRBD2 for D (6 bases each). Per the germline V gene, CDR1 is MNHEY and CDR2 is SMNVEV (reference sequence). The V gene lost 0 bases and the J gene lost 5 bases, with 11 bases spanning the gap. This CDR3 contains 14 residues. The CDR3 region is CASSLSYGGHEQYF. In DNA, the CDR3 is TGTGCCAGCAGTTTATCATACGGGGGCCACGAGCAGTACTTC.

The V call is TRBV27, the J call TRBJ2-7, with a possible D match to TRBD2 (5 bases). V was cut by 5 bases and J by 2 bases, with 19 bases left in between. The CDR3 covers 16 residues. CDR1 is MNHEY, CDR2 SMNVEV, per germline (reference sequence). CDR3 residues: CASSLGGSRTTYEQYF. In DNA form, the CDR3 reads TGTGCCAGCAGTCTAGGAGGTTCACGCACTACCTACGAGCAGTACTTC.

The chain uses TRBV7-9 and TRBJ2-1, with 12 bases aligning to TRBD2. The CDR3 runs to 17 residues. CDR1 and CDR2 from the germline V gene are SEHNR and FQNEAQ (reference sequence). J was trimmed by 9 bases and V by 4 bases; bases with no gene match: 13. This chain's CDR3 is CASSSQTSGSQVPEQFF. The CDR3, as DNA: TGTGCCAGCAGCTCCCAGACTAGCGGGAGCCAGGTACCTGAGCAGTTCTTC.

The chain links TRBV7-3 to TRBJ1-3; D uncertain. V shed 0 bases and J shed 4 bases, with 7 bases lying between them. Germline V gives CDR1 SGHTA, CDR2 FQGTGA. The CDR3 has 14 amino acids. CDR3 bases: TGTGCCAGCAGCTTAACCGGTCCGGGAAACACCATATATTTT. Protein sequence: CASSLTGPGNTIYF. Looking up the rest from reference TRBV7-3 and TRBJ1-3 gives the full variable domain: GAGVSQTPSNKVTEKGKYVELRCDPISGHTALYWYRQSLGQGPEFLIYFQGTGAADDSGLPNDRFFAVRPEGSVSTLKIQRTERGDSAVYLCASSLTGPGNTIYFGEGSWLTVV.

The CDR3 coding sequence is TGTGCCAGCAGTGGATCCGGGACAGGGGGAGTCGGGGAGCTGTTTTTT. Protein: CASSGSGTGGVGELFF. The chain carries TRBV25-1 and TRBJ2-2; 11 bases line up with TRBD1. CDR3 length: 16 residues. Trimming cost V 4 bases and J 7 bases; bases outside gene matches: 8. Looked up from germline, CDR1 is MGHDK and CDR2 is SYGVNS.

This clone appeared a single time. An end of the junction does not agree with germline; a read error may underlie this. The chain uses TRBV7-7 and TRBJ2-7; the D is unclear. The germline V gene has CDR1 SSHAT and CDR2 FNYEAQ (reference sequence). This CDR3 has 15 residues. The CDR3 DNA reads as TGTGCTAGCAGCCCGGAGTTTGGCCAGTACTACGAGCAGTACTTC. It encodes CASSPEFGQYYEQYF.

The rearrangement uses TRBV7-8 and TRBJ1-2; tentatively, D is TRBD1 (5 bases). There are 14 residues in the CDR3. Germline V lookup: CDR1 SGHVS, CDR2 FQNEAQ. Trimming removed 5 bases from V and 6 bases from J, with 16 bases in between. The CDR3 DNA follows: TGTGCCAGCAGCCCACGGGGCAGGCTAGATGGCTACACCTTC. Residues: CASSPRGRLDGYTF.

The genes are TRBV18 and TRBJ1-4; 11 bases are a match to TRBD1. There are 19 residues in the CDR3. V lost 1 base, J lost 0 bases, and 7 bases stayed unmatched. Germline assignment: CDR1 KGHSH and CDR2 LQKENI. The CDR3 DNA reads TGTGCCAGCTCACCACACCCACCGGGACAGGGGGCAACTAATGAAAAACTGTTTTTT. Translating gives CASSPHPPGQGATNEKLFF.

The gene calls are TRBV9 and TRBJ2-3; TRBD2 agrees at 9 bases. This CDR3 has 14 residues. V lost 3 bases and J lost 6; bases outside the gene matches: 5. Germline V lookup: CDR1 SGDLS, CDR2 YYNGEE. The CDR3 spells CASSDSGSKDTQYF. Here the CDR3 DNA reads TGTGCCAGCAGCGATAGCGGGAGTAAGGATACGCAGTATTTT.

The chain recombines TRBV7-9 with TRBJ1-5; no definite D call. The germline CDR1 and CDR2 sequences are SEHNR and FQNEAQ (reference sequence). There are 14 residues in the CDR3. V was shortened by 4 bases and J by 0 bases, with 7 bases between the two germline ends. The chain's CDR3 is CASSSSPSNQPQHF. The CDR3 region has the DNA TGTGCCAGCAGCTCGTCCCCTAGCAATCAGCCCCAGCATTTT.

The rearrangement uses TRBV27 and TRBJ2-7; the D gene is possibly TRBD2 (6 bases). V was pared by 5 bases and J by 1 base, with 18 bases between. CDR1 MNHEY and CDR2 SMNVEV come from the germline V gene (reference sequence). This CDR3 region has 16 residues. The CDR3 sequence: CASSPPEEAGSYEQYF. CDR3 sequence (DNA): TGTGCCAGCAGTCCGCCCGAAGAGGCGGGGTCCTACGAGCAGTACTTC.

In nucleotides, the CDR3 is TGTGCCAGTGGGCCTCGACAGGGGGCTTCTGGAAACACCATATATTTT. Protein sequence: CASGPRQGASGNTIYF. V is TRBV2 and J is TRBJ1-3, with 10 bases fitting TRBD1. The CDR3 runs 16 residues. CDR1 is SNHLY, CDR2 FYNNEI, per germline. Trimming removed 9 bases from V and 1 base from J; junction bases left unmatched: 9.

The rearrangement joins TRBV2 to TRBJ2-2, with 9 bases that match TRBD1. Per germline, CDR1 SNHLY and CDR2 FYNNEI. The length of the CDR3 is 17 residues. V gave up 6 bases and J gave up 4 bases; unmatched junction bases: 12. The CDR3 loop reads CASRLRGTGSSTGELFF. CDR3 in DNA: TGTGCCAGCAGGCTAAGAGGGACAGGGTCGAGCACCGGGGAGCTGTTTTTT. The full variable domain, completed using reference TRBV2 and TRBJ2-2, is EPEVTQTPSHQVTQMGQEVILRCVPISNHLYFYWYRQILGQKVEFLVSFYNNEISEKSEIFDDQFSVERPDGSNFTLKIRSTKLEDSAMYFCASRLRGTGSSTGELFFGEGSRLTVL.